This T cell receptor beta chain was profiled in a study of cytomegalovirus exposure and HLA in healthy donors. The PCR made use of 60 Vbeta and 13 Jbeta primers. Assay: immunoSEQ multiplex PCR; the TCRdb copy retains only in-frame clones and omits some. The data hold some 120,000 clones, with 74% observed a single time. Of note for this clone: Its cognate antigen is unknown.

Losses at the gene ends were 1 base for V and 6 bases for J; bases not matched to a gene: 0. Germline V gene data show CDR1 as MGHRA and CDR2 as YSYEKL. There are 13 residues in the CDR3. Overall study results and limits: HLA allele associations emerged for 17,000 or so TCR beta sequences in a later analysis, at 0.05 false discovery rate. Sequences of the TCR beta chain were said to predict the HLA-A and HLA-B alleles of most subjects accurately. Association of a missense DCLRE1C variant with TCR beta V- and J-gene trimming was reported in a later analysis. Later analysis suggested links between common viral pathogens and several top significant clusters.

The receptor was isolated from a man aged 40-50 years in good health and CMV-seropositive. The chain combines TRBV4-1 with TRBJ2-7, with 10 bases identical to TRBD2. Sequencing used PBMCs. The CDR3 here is CASSQGLAGEQYF. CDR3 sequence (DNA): TGCGCCAGCAGCCAAGGACTAGCGGGCGAGCAGTACTTC.